The 9 T cell receptor beta chains below come from one sample, sequenced in a study of naive and memory T cell subsets. A UMI-containing oligonucleotide was joined by 3' ligation to the TCR cDNA template. Ligated cDNA underwent four rounds of PCR with nested alpha and beta constant region primers and SP2. Using its own MiXCR run on the 5' RACE reads, TCRdb lists one record per CDR3 protein. Here the sample spans 56,000 or so distinct CDR3 sequences, about 8.3% being singletons. Receptors were obtained from a female donor in good health.

V gene TRBV10-3 combines with J gene TRBJ2-5; D remains ambiguous. The CDR3 covers 11 residues. Trimming removed 11 bases from V and 3 bases from J, with 10 bases in between. The germline CDR1 and CDR2 sequences are ENHRY and SYGVKD. In nucleotides, the CDR3 is TGTGCCGCAGGTACAGAAGAGACCCAGTACTTC. Its protein product is CAAGTEETQYF.

Turning to this clonotype: One end of the junction varies from germline; a read error may be responsible. The rearrangement links TRBV28 to TRBJ2-5; TRBD2 matches 8 bases. The CDR3 is made up of 14 amino acids. Germline V gene data show CDR1 as MDHEN and CDR2 as SYDVKM. The CDR3 loop is CASLSGGDQGTQYF. In DNA, the CDR3 is TGTGCCAGCCTCAGCGGGGGAGACCAAGGGACCCAGTACTTC.

The table lists this clonotype with many counts. The chain couples TRBV12-3 or TRBV12-4 to TRBJ1-4; 8 bases are a match to TRBD1. The CDR3 is made up of 13 amino acids. V trimming: 2 bases; J trimming: 10 bases; junction bases outside the gene matches: 3. DNA of the CDR3: TGTGCCAGCAGTTTACGTGACAGGGGAAAACTGTTTTTT. Translation gives CASSLRDRGKLFF.

This clonotype turned up a few times. In DNA, the CDR3 is TGTGCCAGCAGTTTAAGTGGGTTTTCACCCCTCCACTTT. Amino acid sequence: CASSLSGFSPLHF. The chain carries TRBV12-3 or TRBV12-4 and TRBJ1-6; D gene unclear. The CDR3 totals 13 residues. Trimming shortened V by 2 bases and J by 9 bases, and 8 bases separated the two germline ends.

The rearrangement links TRBV4-2 to TRBJ1-5; D is unresolved. Germline CDR1 LGHNA, CDR2 YNFKEQ. V was cut by 0 bases and J by 11 bases, with 11 bases left in between. The CDR3 covers 13 residues. This CDR3 is CASSQDRPQAQHF. For the CDR3, the DNA is TGTGCCAGCAGCCAAGATCGGCCGCAGGCCCAGCATTTT.

This clonotype was seen ten or more times. This chain links TRBV3-1 with TRBJ1-4; D perhaps matches TRBD1 (5 bases). This CDR3 is 12 amino acids long. V lost 2 bases to trimming and J lost 13 bases, with 11 bases between them. Germline CDR1 reads LGHDT; CDR2 reads YNNKEL (reference sequence). Here the CDR3 DNA reads TGTGCCAGCAGCCAAAGGGCCGGGGGACTGTTTTTT. The encoded protein is CASSQRAGGLFF. The full variable domain, its missing parts supplied by reference TRBV3-1 and TRBJ1-4, is DTAVSQTPKYLVTQMGNDKSIKCEQNLGHDTMYWYKQDSKKFLKIMFSYNNKELIINETVPNRFSPKSPDKAHLNLHINSLELGDSAVYFCASSQRAGGLFFGSGTQLSVL.

This clonotype was recorded a few times. This sequence joins TRBV6-2 or TRBV6-3 and TRBJ2-1, with TRBD2 identical over 9 bases. Germline lookup yields CDR1 MNHEY and CDR2 SVGEGT. The CDR3 has 15 residues. The V gene end was trimmed by 8 bases and the J gene end by 7 bases; junction bases not matched to a gene: 12. The CDR3 sequence is CASAGLAGAFNEQFF. The CDR3 nucleotides read TGTGCCAGCGCAGGATTAGCGGGGGCTTTTAATGAGCAGTTCTTC.

This clonotype appeared a few times. The chain uses TRBV20-1 and TRBJ1-5; D remains ambiguous. Germline V lookup: CDR1 DFQATT, CDR2 SNEGSKA (reference sequence). CDR3 size: 15 residues. V was trimmed by 1 base and J by 1 base, leaving 11 bases between them. The CDR3 here is CSARVRGQSNQPQHF. DNA of the CDR3: TGCAGTGCTAGAGTACGAGGGCAGAGCAATCAGCCCCAGCATTTT.

This clonotype occurred many times. The genes are TRBV20-1 and TRBJ1-5; 9 nucleotides agree with TRBD1. The CDR3 runs 13 residues. V gave up 4 bases and J gave up 12 bases; unmatched junction bases: 10. Germline-derived CDR1 and CDR2 are DFQATT and SNEGSKA (reference sequence). The CDR3 DNA follows: TGCAGTGCTACCCGTACACAGGGGGCGGGCCAGCATTTT. It codes for CSATRTQGAGQHF.